Each of the 11 T cell receptor beta chains below was sequenced from the same sample in a study of early T cells in non-severe SARS-CoV-2 infection. TCRdb fed the 5' RACE reads into MiXCR, producing one record per CDR3 protein. The sample shows about 100,000 distinct CDR3 sequences, about 13% of them seen only once. The sample consisted of whole blood. These receptors were taken from an adult who was a healthcare worker with PCR-confirmed SARS-CoV-2 infection or an uninfected control (not recorded which).

This clonotype has more than one count but fewer than ten. The chain couples TRBV18 to TRBJ2-3, with 14 bases identical to TRBD2. Germline V lookup: CDR1 KGHSH, CDR2 LQKENI. V lost 2 bases and J lost 1; bases outside the gene matches: 2. The CDR3 has 17 amino acids. CDR3 nucleotide sequence: TGTGCCAGCTCACCAACGGGACTAGCGGGGGGCACAGATACGCAGTATTTT. Translated: CASSPTGLAGGTDTQYF.

There are a few counts of this clonotype. J is TRBJ2-7 and V is TRBV6-2 or TRBV6-3; D might be TRBD1 (5 bases). Deletions cut 4 bases from V and 3 bases from J, with 13 bases between. The CDR3 totals 14 residues. Per germline, CDR1 MNHEY and CDR2 SVGEGT. DNA of the CDR3: TGTGCCAGCAGTTGGACGGCTAGGGGCTACGAGCAGTACTTC. Protein product: CASSWTARGYEQYF.

The gene calls are TRBV19 and TRBJ2-3; TRBD1 agrees at 7 bases. The germline V gene has CDR1 LNHDA and CDR2 SQIVND (reference sequence). V was pared by 3 bases and J by 0 bases, with 3 bases of the junction left unmatched. The CDR3 covers 15 residues. The CDR3, as DNA: TGTGCCAGTAGTATCGACAGGGCCAGCACAGATACGCAGTATTTT. It specifies CASSIDRASTDTQYF. Full variable domain (missing parts from reference TRBV19 and TRBJ2-3): DGGITQSPKYLFRKEGQNVTLSCEQNLNHDAMYWYRQDPGQGLRLIYYSQIVNDFQKGDIAEGYSVSREKKESFPLTVTSAQKNPTAFYLCASSIDRASTDTQYFGPGTRLTVL.

Many counts were recorded for this clonotype. V usage is TRBV29-1 and J usage is TRBJ1-1; D unresolved. CDR3 length equals 10 residues. The V end lost 5 bases, the J end lost 8 bases, and 9 bases lay between the germline ends. Germline V lookup: CDR1 SQVTM, CDR2 ANQGSEA. CDR3 in amino acids: CSVTVLEAFF. In DNA form, the CDR3 reads TGCAGCGTTACAGTCCTGGAAGCTTTCTTT.

This clonotype showed up just a few times. The chain links TRBV29-1 to TRBJ2-3, with a possible D match to TRBD1 (5 bases). The CDR3 has 18 residues. Trimming took 5 bases from V and 2 from J, leaving 26 bases between them. Germline CDR1 SQVTM, CDR2 ANQGSEA. The CDR3 region has the DNA TGCAGCGTTTCCCGACCACGCCTGGGGCAGACATCCACAGATACGCAGTATTTT. Protein: CSVSRPRLGQTSTDTQYF.

This clonotype was detected a few times. The chain is built from TRBV28 and TRBJ2-7, with D uncertain. Germline V gene sequence: CDR1 MDHEN, CDR2 SYDVKM. Trimming stripped 8 bases from V and 4 bases from J, with 9 bases between. The CDR3 runs 11 residues. In nucleotides, the CDR3 is TGTGCCAGCGTAAGCACGTACGAGCAGTACTTC. It translates to CASVSTYEQYF.

This clonotype was recorded many times. This chain uses TRBV2 with TRBJ1-4, with TRBD1 as a possible D gene (5 bases). Trimming stripped 4 bases from V and 13 bases from J, with 10 bases between. Germline V CDR1 and CDR2: SNHLY, FYNNEI. CDR3 length: 11 amino acids. This CDR3 is CASSGEGILFF. CDR3 bases: TGTGCCAGCAGTGGCGAGGGGATACTGTTTTTT.

In this sample, this clonotype turned up many times. The chain uses TRBV6-5 and TRBJ1-2; D unclear. V dropped 8 bases and J dropped 4 bases, with 14 bases sitting between them. Germline V lookup: CDR1 MNHEY, CDR2 SVGAGI. The CDR3 totals 13 residues. The CDR3 coding sequence is TGTGCCAGCGGATCACCGGCAACCTATGGCTACACCTTC. Translation: CASGSPATYGYTF.

This clonotype was recorded at least ten times. The chain has TRBV20-1 and TRBJ1-5; a weak D match, TRBD1 (6 bases). CDR3 length: 16 amino acids. Germline V lookup: CDR1 DFQATT, CDR2 SNEGSKA (reference sequence). V was trimmed by 7 bases and J by 0 bases, leaving 19 bases between them. The CDR3 is CSVQEGGARSNQPQHF. CDR3 bases: TGCAGTGTCCAGGAAGGGGGGGCCCGTAGCAATCAGCCCCAGCATTTT.

This clonotype was counted only a few times. The chain has TRBV29-1 and TRBJ1-1; perhaps TRBD1 as D (6 bases). The CDR3 runs 13 residues. Germline loops: CDR1 SQVTM, CDR2 ANQGSEA. Trimming cost V 7 bases and J 4 bases, with 16 bases left between them. The CDR3 sequence is CSDGNRVGTEAFF. In nucleotides, the CDR3 is TGCAGCGATGGAAACAGGGTGGGCACTGAAGCTTTCTTT. The complete variable domain, with remaining parts taken from reference TRBV29-1 and TRBJ1-1, reads SAVISQKPSRDICQRGTSLTIQCQVDSQVTMMFWYRQQPGQSLTLIATANQGSEATYESGFVIDKFPISRPNLTFSTLTVSNMSPEDSSIYLCSDGNRVGTEAFFGQGTRLTVV.

This clonotype was observed a few times. The chain recombines TRBV11-2 with TRBJ2-7; possibly TRBD1 for D (5 bases). The germline V and J ends were trimmed by 5 bases and 4 bases, with 15 bases remaining between them. CDR1 SGHAT and CDR2 FQNNGV come from the germline V gene. This CDR3 region has 14 residues. CDR3 bases: TGTGCCAGCAGCCCCAGCAGGGCACCATACGAGCAGTACTTC. Translating gives CASSPSRAPYEQYF.